This T cell receptor (beta chain) was found in a study of beta chain features in type 1 diabetes. Study-level results: Type 1 diabetes patients showed a moderate but significant shortening of TCRB CDR3s in all four CD4+ subsets. Patients showed naive, central memory and Treg TCRB repertoires that appeared more similar than those of healthy donors.

The authors sorted CD4+ naive, central memory, regulatory and stem cell-like memory cells via CD45RO/CCR7/CD25/CD127/CD95/CD27. This clone was counted only a few times. The antigen remains undetermined. cDNA synthesis used the whole RNA isolate, giving expressed TCRB sequences. Sequenced by immunoSEQ multiplex PCR; TCRdb stores in-frame clones only, minus some. The data contain about 740,000 clones, around an eighth of them singletons. The germline V gene has CDR1 WSHSY and CDR2 SAAADI. The V gene lost 2 bases and the J gene lost 3 bases, with 7 bases spanning the gap. This CDR3 spans 13 amino acids. The receptor was derived from a man younger than 35 with type 1 diabetes. This chain uses TRBV10-2 with TRBJ2-5; D assignment may be TRBD1 or TRBD2 (5 bases each). The sample consisted of naive CD4+ T cells from blood. CDR3 in DNA: TGCGCCAGCAGTGAGAGAGGGGAAGAGACCCAGTACTTC. Its translation: CASSERGEETQYF.